Below, 9 T cell receptor beta chains from the same sample are listed, as sequenced in a study of blood T cell repertoires in COVID-19. TCRdb keeps only in-frame clones here, not all; method: immunoSEQ multiplex PCR. The top ten hold about 11% of the sample, which has approximately 150,000 clones, about four fifths seen once. Material for sequencing was peripheral blood. The receptors originated from a man between 60 and 70 years old with active or convalescent COVID-19.

This chain links TRBV27 with TRBJ1-6; D may be TRBD1 (5 bases). This CDR3 has 15 amino acids. Germline-derived CDR1 and CDR2 are MNHEY and SMNVEV (reference sequence). V was cut by 5 bases and J by 0 bases, with 8 bases left in between. The CDR3 here is CASSTGSSYNSPLHF. CDR3 nucleotide sequence: TGTGCCAGCAGTACAGGAAGCTCCTATAATTCACCCCTCCACTTT.

This chain links TRBV7-2 with TRBJ1-1; 7 nucleotides agree with TRBD1. CDR1 is SGHTA and CDR2 is FQGNSA in the germline V gene. With V trimmed by 0 bases and J by 4 bases, 2 bases remained unmatched. There are 14 residues in the CDR3. CDR3 region: CASSLAGGSTEAFF. In DNA, the CDR3 is TGTGCCAGCAGCTTAGCAGGGGGCAGCACTGAAGCTTTCTTT.

The gene calls are TRBV2 and TRBJ1-2; 8 nucleotides line up with TRBD1. Germline CDR1 and CDR2: SNHLY and FYNNEI. The CDR3 is made up of 15 amino acids. V was pared by 1 base and J by 6 bases, with 7 bases of the junction left unmatched. CDR3 DNA sequence: TGTGCCAGCAGTGAAGACGTGCAGGGGGCTAATGGCTACACCTTC. This gives the protein CASSEDVQGANGYTF.

V is TRBV7-9 and J is TRBJ1-6; D is possibly TRBD1 (5 bases). Germline loops: CDR1 SEHNR, CDR2 FQNEAQ (reference sequence). The CDR3 covers 15 residues. The V end lost 3 bases, the J end lost 5 bases, and 11 bases lay between the germline ends. The CDR3 region has the DNA TGTGCCAGCAGCTTTTCCAGGGCGGATAATTCACCCCTCCACTTT. The encoded protein is CASSFSRADNSPLHF.

This chain links TRBV6-1 with TRBJ2-7, with 11 bases fitting TRBD2. The V and J ends lost 2 bases and 5 bases, in that order; junction bases with no gene match: 5. The CDR3 runs 15 residues. Germline V gene sequence: CDR1 MNHNS, CDR2 SASEGT. CDR3 residues: CASSESLAGAHEQYF. CDR3 nucleotides: TGTGCCAGCAGTGAATCACTAGCGGGGGCCCACGAGCAGTACTTC.

V and J are TRBV6-5 and TRBJ1-5; TRBD1 is a possible D gene (5 bases). This CDR3 has 13 amino acids. From germline, CDR1 is MNHEY and CDR2 SVGAGI. V lost 6 bases and J lost 9, with 15 bases in between. For the CDR3, the DNA is TGTGCCAGCAGCCTCGGTGGGACTGGGCCCCAGCATTTT. Its protein product is CASSLGGTGPQHF.

This rearrangement joins TRBV12-5 to TRBJ1-1; TRBD1 matches 10 bases. This CDR3 contains 15 residues. The V segment lost 5 bases and the J segment 6 bases; nucleotides outside the gene matches: 9. Germline V gene sequence: CDR1 LGHNT, CDR2 FRNRAP. This CDR3 is CASGPGTGESAEAFF. The CDR3 coding sequence is TGTGCTAGTGGTCCGGGGACAGGGGAGAGCGCTGAAGCTTTCTTT.

The chain joins TRBV19 to TRBJ1-5; 7 nucleotides line up with TRBD1. The V and J ends lost 9 bases and 2 bases, in that order; junction bases with no gene match: 4. Per germline, CDR1 LNHDA and CDR2 SQIVND (reference sequence). The CDR3 consists of 13 residues. CDR3 residues: CASTGTGNQPQHF. CDR3 DNA sequence: TGTGCCAGCACCGGGACAGGCAATCAGCCCCAGCATTTT.

The chain has TRBV5-4 and TRBJ2-7; 9 bases map to TRBD1. Germline V gene lookup returns CDR1 SGHNT and CDR2 YYREEE (reference sequence). The CDR3 has 17 residues. V lost 3 bases to trimming and J lost 4 bases; unmatched junction nucleotides: 14. CDR3 residues: CASSSRTGANGAYEQYF. The CDR3 DNA follows: TGTGCCAGCAGCTCCCGGACAGGGGCGAACGGGGCTTACGAGCAGTACTTC.